This T cell receptor beta chain was sequenced during a study of neurological immune-mediated disorders (dated by TCRdb to between 2019 and 2020). Concerning the study at large: Peripheral blood TCR-beta repertoires from HTLV-I-associated myelopathy (HAM/TSP) patients, multiple sclerosis patients and healthy controls were compared by UMI-based sequencing. Longitudinal samples, technical triplicates and paired sorted CD4+ and CD8+ T-cell subsets, alongside PBMC samples, were included among the roughly 97 TCR-beta libraries. To precisely calculate how much the frequency of each individual clone varied, libraries were sequenced in technical triplicate. Of the 68 subjects in the cohort, some 14 were HAM/TSP patients, about 34 were multiple sclerosis patients, and around 20 were healthy controls. The research as a whole found: No identical CDR3 amino acid sequences were shared among expanded clones across subjects, suggesting private TCR-beta repertoires in all groups. TCR clonal expansion was highest in HAM/TSP patients and lowest in MS patients, with MS patients falling below even healthy controls.

This clonotype has a handful of counts. Its binding antigen is unknown. No much larger clone is present one base from it, and per-base qualities are unavailable. Taken with the paper, the label for time point translates to: technical triplicate 3. For the unsorted PBMC libraries, 2 million PBMCs were stored in RNAlater at -80 degrees C until RNA extraction and were used to generate the libraries. PBMCs were separated from peripheral blood using Ficoll-Hypaque density gradient centrifugation and then cryopreserved in liquid nitrogen. The CDR3 contains 13 residues, cysteine and phenylalanine counted. The entry retains the CDR3 DNA only, 39 bases that are in frame from base 1. V is shortened by 9 bases, J by 8 bases, and the region joining them spans 16 bases. According to the germline V gene, CDR1 reads KGHDR and CDR2 reads SFDVKD. To synthesize cDNA, template-switch 5'RACE was performed with a primer carrying a 10-nucleotide random unique molecular identifier so that each TCR transcript was tagged. Every sequencing run yielded over 190 million TCR-beta sequences covering 15-18 subjects. The RNeasy kit was used to extract total RNA. The KAPA Real-time Library Amplification kit was used to amplify TCR-beta VDJ regions with primers for the TCR constant region and the 5'RACE anchor. A first PCR added sample indexes and Illumina adaptors, after which a second PCR increased the library yield. The roughly 650 bp TCR product was size-selected on a 2% E-gel SizeSelection system after Ampure bead purification. Before pooling, library quality was assessed on a Bioanalyzer, concentration was determined with Qubit, and library quantification was performed with the Kapa Library Quantification kit. Paired-end 2 x 150 bp sequencing of the libraries was performed on an Illumina HiSeq 2500. To increase sequence diversity, 25-30% phiX was spiked into each library pool. The authors' analysis ran thus. Quality-filtered reads were processed with the UMI-based MiGEC pipeline, and over 80% of raw TCR sequences were removed by the MiGEC pipeline during error correction. VDJ genes were aligned to IMGT germline references, and clonotypes were defined by unique CDR3 amino acid sequence plus V-J genes. VDJtools evaluated clonal expansion, Shannon diversity and CDR3 relatedness (CalcPairwiseDistances, ClusterSamples); CLCbio workbench built phylogenetic trees. A clone was classed as expanded if it had 8 or more unique UMIs, a cutoff based on coefficient-of-variation modelling across technical triplicates. TCRdb's own reprocessing of the public reads used fastp at Q25 and MiXCR and kept productive beta chains. Duplicate CDR3 protein sequences are folded into a single record with the most common DNA and genes. The V and J calls and clone size are TCRdb's, not the authors'. The sample records around 47,000 distinct CDR3 sequences, roughly 21% of which are singletons. The ten largest make up more than 4% of the sample.

The sequence is built from TRBV24-1 and TRBJ2-1; the D segment could be TRBD2, given 7 matching bases. Input material: PBMCs. This TCR was sampled from a man aged 55-75 years with HTLV-1-associated myelopathy (HAM/TSP). The base sequence is TGTGCCACCCGACTTGGAGGGGGGGATGAGCAGTTCTTC. The encoded protein is CATRLGGGDEQFF.